The 24 T cell receptor beta chains reported below all come from one sample, sequenced in a study of human T cells and chemical hapten exposure. A single record per CDR3 protein comes from TCRdb applying MiXCR to the RACE reads. The sample lists 25,000 to 35,000 distinct CDR3 sequences; 5.5% to 6.5% were seen once. Time point meaning: patch test 3, about 24 weeks after DPC sensitization. Treatment here: therapeutic diphenylcyclopropenone sensitization with weekly scalp DPC. Sequenced here: whole blood, sampled in connection with sensitization to the hapten diphenylcyclopropenone (DPC). The receptor source for this set is a man younger than 45 with alopecia areata. Some clones in this sample may be carry-over from other donors' samples.

There are many counts of this clonotype. This sequence joins TRBV4-3 and TRBJ1-5; D not certain. Trimming took off 0 bases at V and 0 bases at J, with 12 bases between the two ends. Per the germline V gene, CDR1 is LGHNA and CDR2 is YSLEER. This CDR3 contains 17 residues. CDR3 bases: TGCGCCAGCAGCCAAGATATTGGCCAAATTAGCAATCAGCCCCAGCATTTT. Translation: CASSQDIGQISNQPQHF.

This clonotype was observed many times. The chain links TRBV7-2 to TRBJ1-5; no definite D call. Germline loops: CDR1 SGHTA, CDR2 FQGNSA. Trimming cost V 1 base and J 5 bases, with 6 bases left between them. This CDR3 has 13 residues. The CDR3 protein is CASSLELYQPQHF. For the CDR3, the DNA is TGTGCCAGCAGCTTAGAGCTTTATCAGCCCCAGCATTTT.

This clonotype appeared many times. The chain uses TRBV11-2 and TRBJ2-7, with no clear D. This CDR3 comprises 14 residues. Germline loops: CDR1 SGHAT, CDR2 FQNNGV. The V gene lost 7 bases and the J gene lost 2 bases, with 15 bases spanning the gap. The CDR3, as DNA: TGTGCCAGCACTCCTAGGCCGGGCCCCTACGAGCAGTACTTC. This sequence encodes CASTPRPGPYEQYF.

This clonotype was seen ten or more times. This chain links TRBV6-1 with TRBJ2-1, with TRBD1 as a possible D gene (5 bases). The CDR3 loop spans 17 amino acids. Germline CDR1 is MNHNS and CDR2 is SASEGT. V lost 1 base and J 5 bases, leaving 18 bases between the germline ends. The CDR3 sequence: CASSEGQGSWQDNEQFF. The CDR3 DNA is TGTGCCAGCAGTGAAGGGCAGGGATCGTGGCAGGACAATGAGCAGTTCTTC.

This chain joins TRBV29-1 and TRBJ1-6, with no clear D. The CDR3 loop spans 9 amino acids. V was pared by 5 bases and J by 9 bases, with 2 bases between. Per the germline V gene, CDR1 is SQVTM and CDR2 is ANQGSEA. CDR3 region: CSVCSPLHF. CDR3 nucleotide sequence: TGCAGCGTTTGTTCACCCCTCCACTTT.

This clonotype was observed at least ten times. V usage is TRBV5-1 and J usage is TRBJ2-3; TRBD1 matches at 7 bases. The junction had 4 bases not matched to a gene; V was cut back by 0 bases and J by 0 bases. The length of the CDR3 is 16 residues. In germline, CDR1 is SGHRS, CDR2 YFSETQ. The DNA for the CDR3 is TGCGCCAGCAGCTTGGAGGACAGGCTCAGCACAGATACGCAGTATTTT. Amino acids: CASSLEDRLSTDTQYF.

This clonotype was seen repeatedly, ten times or more. The chain recombines TRBV7-6 with TRBJ2-1, with D possibly matching TRBD1 (6 bases). The ends were cut back, 4 bases at V and 15 bases at J, with 19 bases in the middle. The CDR3 totals 13 residues. Germline lookup yields CDR1 SGHVS and CDR2 FNYEAQ. The CDR3 sequence is CASSYGATGPLFF. The CDR3 nucleotides are TGTGCCAGCAGCTACGGGGCCACAGGGCCTCTGTTCTTC.

This clonotype was seen ten or more times. The CDR3 is CASSVGQGSKNIQYF. The CDR3 nucleotides are TGTGCCAGCAGCGTCGGACAGGGCAGCAAAAACATTCAGTACTTC. The genes are TRBV9 and TRBJ2-4, with 8 nucleotides matching TRBD1. This CDR3 region has 15 residues. Germline V lookup: CDR1 SGDLS, CDR2 YYNGEE. Trimming at V came to 2 bases and at J to 3 bases, leaving 4 bases not matched to a gene.

There are many counts of this clonotype. The chain carries TRBV4-2 and TRBJ1-2; D gene uncertain. The germline V gene has CDR1 LGHNA and CDR2 YNFKEQ. This CDR3 comprises 16 residues. Trimming pared 0 bases from V and 0 bases from J, leaving 11 bases between. For the CDR3, the DNA is TGTGCCAGCAGCCAAGATGGGAGGGCATCTAACTATGGCTACACCTTC. It yields the protein CASSQDGRASNYGYTF.

This clonotype has a count of ten or more. The V gene is TRBV29-1, the J gene TRBJ1-1; D not resolved. V was clipped by 5 bases and J by 0 bases, with 10 bases between them. Germline V gene lookup returns CDR1 SQVTM and CDR2 ANQGSEA. This CDR3 region has 13 residues. Written as DNA, the CDR3 is TGCAGCGTTCGCGGACGGCTGAACACTGAAGCTTTCTTT. Translation: CSVRGRLNTEAFF.

The chain is built from TRBV7-2 and TRBJ2-3; 11 nucleotides align to TRBD1. V lost 5 bases, J lost 6 bases, and 25 bases stayed unmatched. In germline, CDR1 is SGHTA, CDR2 FQGNSA. The CDR3 totals 21 residues. DNA for the CDR3: TGTGCCAGCAGCCTGGACAGGGGGCGGATGAAAAACCCGATTCAGGTCGATACGCAGTATTTT. Protein product: CASSLDRGRMKNPIQVDTQYF.

The chain is built from TRBV5-1 and TRBJ2-2; D uncertain. Germline V gene data show CDR1 as SGHRS and CDR2 as YFSETQ. The V end was cut by 0 bases, the J end by 6 bases, with 9 bases between. The CDR3 covers 14 residues. CDR3 protein: CASSLDPGAGELFF. The DNA of the CDR3 is TGCGCCAGCAGCTTGGATCCGGGCGCCGGGGAGCTGTTTTTT.

Points on this clonotype: This may be a read error, as it is one base from a much larger clone. This rearrangement joins TRBV7-2 to TRBJ2-1; D gene unclear. This CDR3 is built from 17 residues. In germline, CDR1 is SGHTA, CDR2 FQGNSA. The CDR3: CASSDPPWVAVYNDQFF. The CDR3 DNA reads TGTGCCAGCAGCGATCCTCCATGGGTTGCGGTGTACAATGACCAGTTCTTC. Looking up the rest from reference TRBV7-2 and TRBJ2-1 gives the full variable domain: GAGVSQSPSNKVTEKGKDVELRCDPISGHTALYWYRQSLGQGLEFLIYFQGNSAPDKSGLPSDRFSAERTGGSVSTLTIQRTQQEDSAVYLCASSDPPWVAVYNDQFFGPGTRLTVL.

This clonotype was counted at least ten times. This rearrangement joins TRBV14 to TRBJ2-3; 8 bases are shared with TRBD2. The V gene's germline CDR1 is SGHDN and CDR2 FVKESK. V dropped 4 bases and J dropped 4; count of bases not matched to a gene: 4. The CDR3 totals 14 residues. The CDR3 coding sequence is TGTGCCAGCAGCCGACTAGCGAATGCAGATACGCAGTATTTT. The encoded protein is CASSRLANADTQYF.

Relative to its sample, this clonotype is medium-sized. The chain joins TRBV6-6 to TRBJ1-2; no firm D call. V was trimmed by 0 bases and J by 0 bases, leaving 11 bases between them. Germline CDR1 MNHNY, CDR2 SVGAGI (reference sequence). CDR3 length: 16 amino acids. Written as DNA, the CDR3 is TGTGCCAGCAGTTACTCGACGGGCCTAGCTAACTATGGCTACACCTTC. As protein: CASSYSTGLANYGYTF.

This chain joins TRBV20-1 and TRBJ1-4; no clear D gene. Looked up from germline, CDR1 is DFQATT and CDR2 is SNEGSKA (reference sequence). The CDR3 runs 13 residues. Trimming shortened V by 3 bases and J by 2 bases, and 7 bases separated the two germline ends. DNA for the CDR3: TGCAGTGCTAGGGAGAGGACTAATGAAAAACTGTTTTTT. Amino acid sequence: CSARERTNEKLFF.

A note on this clonotype: Since a much larger clone is just one base distant, this may be a read error. The rearrangement uses TRBV19 and TRBJ2-7; D perhaps matches TRBD1 (6 bases). This CDR3 region has 14 residues. Germline V CDR1 and CDR2: LNHDA, SQIVND (reference sequence). This chain's CDR3 is CASSPTGPSYEQHF. Written as DNA, the CDR3 is TGTGCCAGTAGTCCAACAGGGCCCTCCTACGAGCAGCACTTC.

This clonotype is judged large (0.1 to 1%). J is TRBJ2-7 and V is TRBV12-3 or TRBV12-4; no clear D gene. The J call may not be correct, given that the DNA end is closer to TRBJ2-1. This CDR3 region has 17 residues. In DNA, the CDR3 is TGTGCCAGCAGTTTATCGGGCGGCCAAACAAATCGCTACGAGCAGTTCTTC. Translated: CASSLSGGQTNRYEQFF.

This clonotype was detected ten times or more. V usage is TRBV5-5 and J usage is TRBJ1-1; D gene ambiguous. CDR1 and CDR2 from the germline V gene are SGHKS and YYEKEE (reference sequence). V lost 2 bases and J lost 5, with 10 bases in between. The CDR3 has 13 residues. The CDR3 is CASSFGSGTEAFF. The CDR3, as DNA: TGTGCCAGCAGCTTCGGGTCGGGGACTGAAGCTTTCTTT.

This clonotype was seen repeatedly, ten times or more. The V call is TRBV19, the J call TRBJ2-5, with a tentative D call TRBD1 (5 bases). Germline loops: CDR1 LNHDA, CDR2 SQIVND (reference sequence). Trimming left V 9 bases short and J 1 base short, with 9 bases between. The CDR3 has 12 amino acids. The CDR3 reads CASREGQETQYF. Here the CDR3 DNA reads TGTGCCAGCAGGGAAGGCCAAGAGACCCAGTACTTC.

This clonotype was recorded at least ten times. This chain links TRBV20-1 with TRBJ1-2; D is perhaps TRBD1 (5 bases). Deletions cut 3 bases from V and 4 bases from J, with 12 bases between. Germline assignment: CDR1 DFQATT and CDR2 SNEGSKA (reference sequence). The CDR3 consists of 13 residues. The CDR3 protein is CSASLQGGYGYTF. The CDR3 nucleotides read TGCAGTGCTAGCCTCCAGGGCGGCTATGGCTACACCTTC.

This clonotype was counted a few times. This may be a read error, as it is one base from a much larger clone. The chain uses TRBV29-1 and TRBJ2-7; 7 nucleotides match TRBD1. With V trimmed by 6 bases and J by 3 bases, 5 bases remained unmatched. Germline V lookup: CDR1 SQVTM, CDR2 ANQGSEA. This CDR3 region has 12 residues. The CDR3 DNA reads as TGCAGCGTGAACAGGGGCCACTACGAGCAGTACTTC. As protein: CSVNRGHYEQYF.

There are a few counts of this clonotype. The V and J genes are TRBV7-2 and TRBJ2-3; D call uncertain. CDR1 is SGHTA and CDR2 is FQGNSA in the germline V gene. CDR3 length: 15 amino acids. Trimming shortened V by 5 bases and J by 2 bases, and 14 bases separated the two germline ends. CDR3 loop: CASSGRKAHTDTQYF. In nucleotides, the CDR3 is TGTGCCAGCAGCGGTCGCAAGGCACACACAGATACGCAGTATTTT.

This clonotype was seen at least ten times. This chain connects TRBV18 to TRBJ2-3; 12 bases line up with TRBD2. With 0 bases clipped from V and 4 bases from J, the junction kept 14 bases outside the gene matches. The CDR3 length is 20 residues. Germline CDR1 and CDR2: KGHSH and LQKENI. CDR3 sequence reads: CASSPPDLAGGPQGPDTQYF. CDR3 DNA: TGTGCCAGCTCACCACCAGACCTAGCGGGAGGGCCTCAGGGCCCAGATACGCAGTATTTT.